The 32 T cell receptor beta chains listed next were all sequenced from one sample in a study of cytomegalovirus exposure and HLA in healthy donors. It was with 60 Vbeta and 13 Jbeta primers that the PCR ran. Method: immunoSEQ multiplex PCR; TCRdb's copy keeps in-frame clones and lacks some. The sample carries roughly 230,000 clones, 92% recorded once. Specimen: PBMCs. These receptors were taken from a girl aged 2 to 10 in good health and CMV-seronegative.

The V gene is TRBV18, the J gene TRBJ1-1; no clear D. Trimming cost V 3 bases and J 0 bases, with 11 bases left between them. Germline CDR1 is KGHSH and CDR2 is LQKENI. CDR3 size: 15 residues. In nucleotides, the CDR3 is TGTGCCAGCTCACCTATTTCACAGCTGAACACTGAAGCTTTCTTT. Residues: CASSPISQLNTEAFF. Full variable domain (rest looked up from reference TRBV18 and TRBJ1-1): NAGVMQNPRHLVRRRGQEARLRCSPMKGHSHVYWYRQLPEEGLKFMVYLQKENIIDESGMPKERFSAEFPKEGPSILRIQQVVRGDSAAYFCASSPISQLNTEAFFGQGTRLTVV.

The genes are TRBV10-3 and TRBJ2-7; 7 bases agree with TRBD2. J was trimmed by 6 bases and V by 10 bases; bases with no gene match: 18. This CDR3 comprises 15 residues. Germline CDR1 and CDR2: ENHRY and SYGVKD. DNA for the CDR3: TGTGCCACTTTCTGGGGCGCGGGAGAAGTCTCCGAGCAGTACTTC. Its protein product is CATFWGAGEVSEQYF.

This clone was seen a single time. This chain uses TRBV12-5 with TRBJ1-5; TRBD1 agrees at 7 bases. The germline CDR1 and CDR2 sequences are LGHNT and FRNRAP. Germline trimming cut 1 base from V and 0 bases from J; bases unmatched to any gene: 3. This CDR3 comprises 16 residues. The CDR3 DNA reads as TGTGCTAGTGGTTTGGGACAGGGCGTTAGCAATCAGCCCCAGCATTTT. This translates into CASGLGQGVSNQPQHF. The whole variable domain, remainder taken from reference TRBV12-5 and TRBJ1-5, is DARVTQTPRHKVTEMGQEVTMRCQPILGHNTVFWYRQTMMQGLELLAYFRNRAPLDDSGMPKDRFSAEMPDATLATLKIQPSEPRDSAVYFCASGLGQGVSNQPQHFGDGTRLSIL.

The chain links TRBV5-4 to TRBJ1-1; weak D call: TRBD1 (6 bases). The ends were cut back, 2 bases at V and 1 base at J, with 18 bases in the middle. CDR3 length: 17 residues. Germline loops: CDR1 SGHNT, CDR2 YYREEE (reference sequence). This chain's CDR3 is CASSFPGQTLGNTEAFF. In DNA, the CDR3 is TGTGCCAGCAGCTTCCCGGGACAAACCTTGGGGAACACTGAAGCTTTCTTT.

The rearrangement joins TRBV27 to TRBJ2-7, with TRBD1 as a possible D gene (5 bases). From germline, CDR1 is MNHEY and CDR2 SMNVEV (reference sequence). The CDR3 runs to 13 residues. V shed 6 bases and J shed 1 base, with 10 bases lying between them. The CDR3 nucleotides are TGTGCCAGCAGGGACACGGCTTCCTACGAGCAGTACTTC. This codes for CASRDTASYEQYF.

This clone is a singleton in its sample. The chain recombines TRBV4-1 with TRBJ1-4; 8 nucleotides line up with TRBD1. V was clipped by 0 bases and J by 8 bases; unmatched bases: 5. Per the germline V gene, CDR1 is MGHRA and CDR2 is YSYEKL. This CDR3 is 15 amino acids long. CDR3: CASSQEEQGEEKLFF. The CDR3 bases are TGCGCCAGCAGCCAAGAAGAACAGGGGGAGGAAAAACTGTTTTTT.

The chain combines TRBV19 with TRBJ1-5, with a tentative D call TRBD1 (6 bases). CDR1 is LNHDA and CDR2 is SQIVND in the germline V gene (reference sequence). V was shortened by 5 bases and J by 3 bases, with 14 bases between the two germline ends. CDR3 length equals 15 residues. The CDR3 protein is CASSSHRDTNQPQHF. CDR3 nucleotide sequence: TGTGCCAGTAGTTCTCACCGGGACACCAATCAGCCCCAGCATTTT.

The J gene is TRBJ2-3, the V gene TRBV19; D unresolved. This CDR3 is built from 15 residues. Germline loops: CDR1 LNHDA, CDR2 SQIVND (reference sequence). V gave up 5 bases and J gave up 2 bases, with 14 bases separating them. The CDR3 protein is CASSDFSRPTDTQYF. CDR3 DNA: TGTGCCAGTAGTGATTTCTCGCGCCCCACAGATACGCAGTATTTT.

The V call is TRBV7-2, the J call TRBJ1-1; D is possibly TRBD1 (6 bases). The germline CDR1 and CDR2 sequences are SGHTA and FQGNSA. The V end was cut by 5 bases, the J end by 4 bases, with 14 bases between. This CDR3 is 14 amino acids long. This chain's CDR3 is CASSPLGGGTEAFF. In nucleotides, the CDR3 is TGTGCCAGCAGCCCCCTTGGGGGCGGCACTGAAGCTTTCTTT.

CDR3 amino acids: CASSRPLAGGRETQYF. CDR3 bases: TGTGCCAGCAGCCGCCCCCTAGCGGGAGGCCGAGAGACCCAGTACTTC. This chain links TRBV5-4 with TRBJ2-5; 11 bases fit TRBD2. The V gene end was trimmed by 4 bases and the J gene end by 4 bases; junction bases not matched to a gene: 9. This CDR3 comprises 16 residues. Germline V gene lookup returns CDR1 SGHNT and CDR2 YYREEE (reference sequence).

This clone was seen only once. The chain uses TRBV27 and TRBJ2-7; 8 bases map to TRBD2. Germline assignment: CDR1 MNHEY and CDR2 SMNVEV (reference sequence). The trim removed 6 bases at V and 2 bases at J, leaving 9 bases unmatched. The CDR3 spans 15 residues. The CDR3 DNA sequence: TGTGCCAGCAGACAACTAGCGGCCCCGGCCTACGAGCAGTACTTC. Translated: CASRQLAAPAYEQYF.

This clone appeared once. The CDR3 loop reads CARTGVNGNYGYTF. The CDR3 nucleotides read TGTGCCAGGACCGGGGTAAACGGGAACTATGGCTACACCTTC. J is TRBJ1-2 and V is TRBV2; D is unresolved. The V gene lost 9 bases and the J gene lost 2 bases, with 16 bases spanning the gap. The CDR3 is made up of 14 amino acids. In germline, CDR1 is SNHLY, CDR2 FYNNEI.

Only a few counts were recorded for this clone. The chain joins TRBV28 to TRBJ2-3, with TRBD2 matching 7 bases. CDR3 length equals 17 residues. Losses at the gene ends were 6 bases for V and 4 bases for J; bases not matched to a gene: 16. CDR1 is MDHEN, CDR2 SYDVKM, per germline. As DNA, the CDR3 is TGTGCCAGCAGGTGGGGCGGGGGTGCGGGGTTCGCAGATACGCAGTATTTT. Translation: CASRWGGGAGFADTQYF.

The chain joins TRBV28 to TRBJ2-7; D might be TRBD1 (6 bases). Germline lookup yields CDR1 MDHEN and CDR2 SYDVKM. This CDR3 has 16 amino acids. V gave up 4 bases and J gave up 2 bases, with 18 bases separating them. The CDR3: CASSYRSVSGAYEQYF. CDR3 in DNA: TGTGCCAGCAGTTATCGTTCAGTGTCAGGGGCCTACGAGCAGTACTTC.

This clone was seen once. The CDR3 region has the DNA TGTGCCAGCAGGCGACTAGCGGGAGGGCCGGAAGAGCAGTACTTC. As protein: CASRRLAGGPEEQYF. V usage is TRBV6-6 and J usage is TRBJ2-7, with 14 nucleotides matching TRBD2. Germline V gene data show CDR1 as MNHNY and CDR2 as SVGAGI (reference sequence). V shed 6 bases and J 7 bases; nucleotides not matched to a gene: 8. This CDR3 contains 15 residues.

The chain is built from TRBV10-3 and TRBJ2-7; 10 nucleotides agree with TRBD1. V lost 3 bases and J lost 2; bases outside the gene matches: 4. Germline values: CDR1 ENHRY, CDR2 SYGVKD. The CDR3 totals 15 residues. CDR3 nucleotide sequence: TGTGCCATCAGTGATCCAGGGACAGGGGCCTACGAGCAGTACTTC. Amino acids: CAISDPGTGAYEQYF.

The rearrangement joins TRBV6-1 to TRBJ1-1; D possibly corresponds to TRBD1 (6 bases). The CDR3 runs 14 residues. CDR1 and CDR2 from the germline V gene are MNHNS and SASEGT. The germline V and J ends were trimmed by 6 bases and 0 bases, with 11 bases remaining between them. CDR3 protein: CASRGGAMNTEAFF. In DNA form, the CDR3 reads TGTGCCAGCAGGGGGGGGGCGATGAACACTGAAGCTTTCTTT.

This rearrangement joins TRBV6-6 to TRBJ2-3, with D maybe TRBD2 (6 bases). CDR1 and CDR2 from the germline V gene are MNHNY and SVGAGI (reference sequence). V lost 0 bases and J lost 0, with 10 bases in between. The CDR3 has 16 amino acids. The CDR3 coding sequence is TGTGCCAGCAGTTACTCATCCGGGACTAGCACAGATACGCAGTATTTT. Translation: CASSYSSGTSTDTQYF.

This clone was seen only once. The genes are TRBV28 and TRBJ2-7, with 9 bases fitting TRBD1. The CDR3 totals 15 residues. Unmatched junction bases numbered 9, after V lost 3 bases and J lost 6 bases. CDR1 is MDHEN and CDR2 is SYDVKM in the germline V gene. CDR3 sequence (DNA): TGTGCCAGCAGTTTGCAGGGACAGGGAACCCCCGAGCAGTACTTC. Its translation is CASSLQGQGTPEQYF.

V and J are TRBV15 and TRBJ2-1, with a tentative D call TRBD1 (5 bases). Germline-derived CDR1 and CDR2 are LNHNV and YYDKDF (reference sequence). This CDR3 has 15 amino acids. Trimming took 5 bases from V and 6 from J, leaving 17 bases between them. CDR3: CATSALSWGANEQFF. The CDR3 DNA follows: TGTGCCACCAGCGCACTTAGTTGGGGCGCCAATGAGCAGTTCTTC.

This sequence joins TRBV5-1 and TRBJ2-1; possible D gene TRBD1, 5 bases. The CDR3 consists of 15 residues. Trimming took 3 bases from V and 2 from J, leaving 12 bases between them. The germline V gene has CDR1 SGHRS and CDR2 YFSETQ. In nucleotides, the CDR3 is TGCGCCAGCAGCTACAGTCAGGGTACCTACAATGAGCAGTTCTTC. Translation: CASSYSQGTYNEQFF.

This sequence joins TRBV15 and TRBJ1-1, with unresolved D. CDR1 is LNHNV and CDR2 is YYDKDF in the germline V gene (reference sequence). Trimming stripped 1 base from V and 7 bases from J, with 13 bases between. The CDR3 is made up of 14 amino acids. The CDR3 protein is CATSRVDFWGEAFF. The CDR3 region has the DNA TGTGCCACCAGCAGAGTGGACTTTTGGGGTGAAGCTTTCTTT.

V and J are TRBV7-9 and TRBJ1-1; no definite D call. The CDR3 length is 14 residues. Trimming took 5 bases from V and 1 from J, leaving 11 bases between them. CDR1 and CDR2 (germline): SEHNR, FQNEAQ (reference sequence). The CDR3 coding sequence is TGTGCCAGCAGCCTCTCCGGGAAGAACACTGAAGCTTTCTTT. Translated: CASSLSGKNTEAFF.

The chain combines TRBV6-5 with TRBJ1-1, with 7 positions matching TRBD1. This CDR3 is built from 14 residues. Germline CDR1 MNHEY, CDR2 SVGAGI. Trimming at V came to 6 bases and at J to 1 base, leaving 5 bases not matched to a gene. The CDR3 reads CASRTRTGNTEAFF. In DNA form, the CDR3 reads TGTGCCAGCAGAACCAGGACAGGGAACACTGAAGCTTTCTTT.

The chain combines TRBV5-6 with TRBJ2-1, with D possibly TRBD1 on 7 matching bases. V was clipped by 4 bases and J by 10 bases, with 12 bases between them. Germline CDR1 is SGHDT and CDR2 is YYEEEE. The CDR3 spans 12 residues. CDR3 sequence (DNA): TGTGCCAGCAGCATACAGGGGAGGGAGCAGTTCTTC. Translated: CASSIQGREQFF.

This chain joins TRBV9 and TRBJ2-7; D might be TRBD1 (6 bases). Deletions cut 0 bases from V and 2 bases from J, with 12 bases between. CDR3 size: 15 residues. Germline V gene sequence: CDR1 SGDLS, CDR2 YYNGEE. The CDR3 protein is CASSVGGGPTYEQYF. DNA for the CDR3: TGTGCCAGCAGCGTAGGTGGGGGCCCTACCTACGAGCAGTACTTC.

This clone was observed a single time. This chain joins TRBV19 and TRBJ1-1; the D gene is possibly TRBD1 (6 bases). The CDR3 has 13 amino acids. V lost 4 bases and J 6 bases, leaving 12 bases between the germline ends. Germline V CDR1 and CDR2: LNHDA, SQIVND (reference sequence). The CDR3 sequence: CASSTIGGAEAFF. In DNA, the CDR3 is TGTGCCAGTAGTACCATAGGGGGTGCTGAAGCTTTCTTT. The full variable domain, rest sourced from reference TRBV19 and TRBJ1-1, is DGGITQSPKYLFRKEGQNVTLSCEQNLNHDAMYWYRQDPGQGLRLIYYSQIVNDFQKGDIAEGYSVSREKKESFPLTVTSAQKNPTAFYLCASSTIGGAEAFFGQGTRLTVV.

The chain links TRBV19 to TRBJ1-1; D remains unclear. Trimming stripped 3 bases from V and 1 base from J, with 6 bases between. Germline V CDR1 and CDR2: LNHDA, SQIVND (reference sequence). This CDR3 region has 13 residues. CDR3 region: CASSMLANTEAFF. CDR3 in DNA: TGTGCCAGTAGTATGTTGGCGAACACTGAAGCTTTCTTT.

V and J are TRBV10-1 and TRBJ1-2; tentative D call: TRBD1 (6 bases). V was clipped by 6 bases and J by 7 bases, with 18 bases between them. Germline values: CDR1 WNHNN, CDR2 SYGVQD (reference sequence). This CDR3 has 14 residues. The CDR3 spells CASSPGQSLVGYTF. DNA for the CDR3: TGCGCCAGCAGCCCCGGACAGTCCTTGGTTGGCTACACCTTC.

The table lists this clone with a count of one. This rearrangement joins TRBV4-2 to TRBJ2-4, with 7 bases that match TRBD2. Germline assignment: CDR1 LGHNA and CDR2 YNFKEQ. J gave up 0 bases and V 0 bases, and 8 bases lay outside the gene matches. This CDR3 comprises 18 residues. The CDR3: CASSQDPSRGEAKNIQYF. In DNA, the CDR3 is TGTGCCAGCAGCCAAGATCCCTCCCGGGGGGAAGCCAAAAACATTCAGTACTTC.

For this clone: The same CDR3 arises from other DNA sequences in this sample as well. The rearrangement joins TRBV6-1 to TRBJ2-7, with TRBD2 matching 14 bases. The V segment lost 6 bases and the J segment 4 bases; nucleotides outside the gene matches: 2. Germline-derived CDR1 and CDR2 are MNHNS and SASEGT. The CDR3 is 14 amino acids. CDR3 sequence: CASRGTSGSYEQYF. CDR3 in DNA: TGTGCCAGCAGGGGGACTAGCGGGAGTTACGAGCAGTACTTC.

The chain is built from TRBV29-1 and TRBJ2-5; D is uncertain. V lost 4 bases and J lost 11, with 26 bases in between. This CDR3 has 15 residues. Germline V gene data show CDR1 as SQVTM and CDR2 as ANQGSEA. The CDR3 region is CSVGVFGSTPLEQYF. DNA for the CDR3: TGCAGCGTTGGGGTCTTTGGCAGCACCCCTTTGGAGCAGTACTTC.